This note documents a single T cell receptor (beta chain) sequence. Its target is unknown. TCRdb analysed the 5' RACE reads with MiXCR anew, one entry per CDR3 protein. The table has 250,000 to 350,000 distinct CDR3 sequences, about 8.9% seen once. The CDR3 runs 17 residues. The ends lost 1 base at V and 7 bases at J; junction bases unmatched: 9. Per the germline V gene, CDR1 is SGHNT and CDR2 is YYREEE (reference sequence). This sample stems from a study of identical twins. General observations from the study: Fewer insertions characterized abundant cord blood beta clonotypes, whereas memory repertoires showed none.

This same sample was also taken into another study, of yellow fever vaccine responses in identical twins.

This sequence originates from a woman under 30 in good health. Sequenced input: memory (CD45RO+) T cells sorted from blood. This chain links TRBV5-4 with TRBJ2-1; the match to TRBD2 covers 12 bases. CDR3 region: CASSLRLLAGGRNEQFF. CDR3 in DNA: TGTGCCAGCAGCTTGAGATTGCTAGCGGGAGGGCGGAATGAGCAGTTCTTC.